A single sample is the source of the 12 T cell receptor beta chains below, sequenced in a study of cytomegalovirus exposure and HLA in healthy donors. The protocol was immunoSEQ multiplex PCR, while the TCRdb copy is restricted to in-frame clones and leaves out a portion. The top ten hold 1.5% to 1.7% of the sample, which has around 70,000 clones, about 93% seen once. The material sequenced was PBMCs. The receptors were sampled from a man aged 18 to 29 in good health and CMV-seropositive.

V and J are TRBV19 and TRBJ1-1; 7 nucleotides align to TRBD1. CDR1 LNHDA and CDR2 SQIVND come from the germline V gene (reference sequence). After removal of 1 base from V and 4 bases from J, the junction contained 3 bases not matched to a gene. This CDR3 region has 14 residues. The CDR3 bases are TGTGCCAGTAGTATAGGACAGGGCGGCACTGAAGCTTTCTTT. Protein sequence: CASSIGQGGTEAFF.

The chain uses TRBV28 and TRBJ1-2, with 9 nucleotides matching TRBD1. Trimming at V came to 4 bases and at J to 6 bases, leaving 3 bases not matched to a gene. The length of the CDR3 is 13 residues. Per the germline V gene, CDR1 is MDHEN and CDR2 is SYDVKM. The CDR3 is CASSSWDRDGYTF. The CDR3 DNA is TGTGCCAGCAGTTCCTGGGACAGGGATGGCTACACCTTC.

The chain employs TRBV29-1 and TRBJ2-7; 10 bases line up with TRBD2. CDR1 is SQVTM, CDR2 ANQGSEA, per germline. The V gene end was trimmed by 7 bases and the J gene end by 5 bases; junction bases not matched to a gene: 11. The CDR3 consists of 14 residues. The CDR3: CSGLAGDRLDEQYF. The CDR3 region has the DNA TGCAGCGGGCTAGCGGGAGACCGGCTTGACGAGCAGTACTTC.

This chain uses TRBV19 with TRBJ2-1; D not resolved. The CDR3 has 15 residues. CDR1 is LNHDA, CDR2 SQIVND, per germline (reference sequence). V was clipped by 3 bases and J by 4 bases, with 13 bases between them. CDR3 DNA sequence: TGTGCCAGTAGTATTCATAGCTTCACTTACAATGAGCAGTTCTTC. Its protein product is CASSIHSFTYNEQFF.

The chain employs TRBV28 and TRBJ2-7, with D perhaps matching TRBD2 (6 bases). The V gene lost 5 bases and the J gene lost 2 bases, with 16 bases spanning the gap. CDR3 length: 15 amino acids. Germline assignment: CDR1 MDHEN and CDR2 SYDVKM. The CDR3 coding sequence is TGTGCCAGCAGTCCCCCGCGGGGTCGGGCCTACGAGCAGTACTTC. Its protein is CASSPPRGRAYEQYF.

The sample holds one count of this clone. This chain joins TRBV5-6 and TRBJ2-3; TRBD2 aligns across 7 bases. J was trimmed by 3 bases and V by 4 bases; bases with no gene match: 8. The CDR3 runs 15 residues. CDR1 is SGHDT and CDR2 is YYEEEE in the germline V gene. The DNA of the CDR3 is TGTGCCAGCAGCGGGAGCGGGACTGGTACAGATACGCAGTATTTT. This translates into CASSGSGTGTDTQYF.

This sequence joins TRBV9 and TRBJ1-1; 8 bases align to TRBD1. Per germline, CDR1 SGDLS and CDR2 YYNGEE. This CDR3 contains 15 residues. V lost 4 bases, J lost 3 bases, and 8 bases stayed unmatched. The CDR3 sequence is CASSPRTGRDTEAFF. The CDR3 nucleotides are TGTGCCAGCAGCCCCCGGACAGGGAGGGACACTGAAGCTTTCTTT.

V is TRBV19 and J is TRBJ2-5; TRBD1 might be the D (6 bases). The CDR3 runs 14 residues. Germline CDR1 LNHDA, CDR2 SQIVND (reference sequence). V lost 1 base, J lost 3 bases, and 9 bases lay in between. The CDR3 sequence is CASSIAQGKETQYF. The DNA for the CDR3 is TGTGCCAGTAGTATAGCGCAGGGGAAAGAGACCCAGTACTTC.

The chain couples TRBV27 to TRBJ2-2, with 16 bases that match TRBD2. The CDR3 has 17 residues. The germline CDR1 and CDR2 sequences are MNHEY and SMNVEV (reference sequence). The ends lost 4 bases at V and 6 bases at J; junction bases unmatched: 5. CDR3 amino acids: CASSWGLAGGPSGELFF. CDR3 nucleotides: TGTGCCAGCAGTTGGGGACTAGCGGGAGGGCCGTCCGGGGAGCTGTTTTTT.

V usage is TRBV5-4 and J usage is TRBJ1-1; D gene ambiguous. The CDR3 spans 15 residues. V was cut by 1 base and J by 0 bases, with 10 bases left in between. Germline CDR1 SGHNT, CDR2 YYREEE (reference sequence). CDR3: CASSLSRQVNTEAFF. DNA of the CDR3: TGTGCCAGCAGCTTGTCTCGGCAGGTGAACACTGAAGCTTTCTTT.

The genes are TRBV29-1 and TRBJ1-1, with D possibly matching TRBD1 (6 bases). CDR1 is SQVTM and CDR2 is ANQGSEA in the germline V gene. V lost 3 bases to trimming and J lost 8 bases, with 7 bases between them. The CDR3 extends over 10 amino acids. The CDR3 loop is CSVDQGEAFF. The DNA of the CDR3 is TGCAGCGTTGACCAGGGGGAAGCTTTCTTT.

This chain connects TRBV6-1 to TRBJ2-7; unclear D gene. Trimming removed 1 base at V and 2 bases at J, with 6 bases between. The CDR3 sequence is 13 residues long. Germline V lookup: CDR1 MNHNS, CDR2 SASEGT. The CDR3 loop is CASSEGHPYEQYF. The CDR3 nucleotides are TGTGCCAGCAGTGAAGGACACCCCTACGAGCAGTACTTC.